Each of the 32 T cell receptor beta chains below was sequenced from the same sample in a study of cytomegalovirus exposure and HLA in healthy donors. Use of 60 Vbeta and 13 Jbeta primers characterized the PCR. Generated by immunoSEQ multiplex PCR, the TCRdb table keeps only in-frame clones and is missing some. Of roughly 120,000 clones listed, 55% to 65% were seen once; the top ten hold roughly 10%. Sequenced material: PBMCs. The receptors were sampled from a woman in her 40s in good health and CMV-seropositive.

The J gene is TRBJ1-2, the V gene TRBV7-9; D is unresolved. This CDR3 spans 12 amino acids. From germline, CDR1 is SEHNR and CDR2 FQNEAQ (reference sequence). The V and J ends lost 5 bases and 8 bases respectively, with 12 bases between them. CDR3: CASSPPGGGYTF. The CDR3 DNA is TGTGCCAGCAGCCCTCCGGGTGGCGGCTACACCTTC.

This clone was picked up a small number of times. This chain uses TRBV7-3 with TRBJ2-1; 10 bases line up with TRBD2. The CDR3 has 16 residues. CDR1 is SGHTA and CDR2 is FQGTGA in the germline V gene. With 11 bases clipped from V and 8 bases from J, the junction kept 18 bases outside the gene matches. The CDR3 loop is CACSPGPSGRLDEQFF. The CDR3 DNA reads as TGTGCCTGTAGCCCGGGGCCTAGCGGGAGATTGGATGAGCAGTTCTTC.

The sample holds a few counts of this clone. This chain uses TRBV2 with TRBJ2-2, with 7 bases identical to TRBD2. Per germline, CDR1 SNHLY and CDR2 FYNNEI. After removal of 6 bases from V and 1 base from J, the junction contained 5 bases not matched to a gene. This CDR3 is 15 amino acids long. The CDR3 region is CASRGTGGNTGELFF. DNA of the CDR3: TGTGCCAGCAGGGGAACGGGAGGGAACACCGGGGAGCTGTTTTTT.

In regard to this clone: It is unclear where the CDR3 begins or ends on the DNA, so no DNA is shown, and the CDR3 is as TCRdb lists it. This chain connects TRBV4-2 to TRBJ1-2; the table's D call, TRBD1, was not checked against the DNA. The CDR3 spans 16 residues, counting both ends. Germline V lookup: CDR1 LGHNA, CDR2 YNFKEQ. The CDR3 sequence is CASSQDSGQGAYGYTF.

This sequence joins TRBV13 and TRBJ2-7, with 8 positions matching TRBD1. CDR1 and CDR2 from the germline V gene are PRHDT and FYEKMQ (reference sequence). The ends lost 2 bases at V and 7 bases at J; junction bases unmatched: 7. The CDR3 is 14 amino acids. CDR3 nucleotides: TGTGCCAGCAGCTTACGGCAGGGGGCGGGAGAGCAGTACTTC. It specifies CASSLRQGAGEQYF.

The CDR3 loop reads CASSLELAGDEQFF. The CDR3, as DNA: TGCGCCAGCAGCTTGGAGCTAGCGGGAGATGAGCAGTTCTTC. This chain joins TRBV5-1 and TRBJ2-1; 10 bases map to TRBD2. V dropped 0 bases and J dropped 8; count of bases not matched to a gene: 2. The germline CDR1 and CDR2 sequences are SGHRS and YFSETQ. There are 14 residues in the CDR3.

The V and J genes are TRBV19 and TRBJ2-4; TRBD1 matches at 8 bases. Unmatched junction bases numbered 1, after V lost 4 bases and J lost 2 bases. The CDR3 has 14 residues. Germline CDR1 and CDR2: LNHDA and SQIVND (reference sequence). CDR3 amino acids: CASSRDRPKNIQYF. CDR3 bases: TGTGCCAGTAGTAGGGACAGGCCCAAAAACATTCAGTACTTC.

This chain uses TRBV5-1 with TRBJ1-1; tentatively, D is TRBD1 (6 bases). The germline gives CDR1 SGHRS, CDR2 YFSETQ. The CDR3 consists of 12 residues. V was trimmed by 1 base and J by 8 bases, leaving 9 bases between them. Written as DNA, the CDR3 is TGCGCCAGCAGCTTGACAGGGAAAGAAGCTTTCTTT. This encodes CASSLTGKEAFF. Combining the CDR3 with reference TRBV5-1 and TRBJ1-1 gives the whole variable domain KAGVTQTPRYLIKTRGQQVTLSCSPISGHRSVSWYQQTPGQGLQFLFEYFSETQRNKGNFPGRFSGRQFSNSRSEMNVSTLELGDSALYLCASSLTGKEAFFGQGTRLTVV.

The gene calls are TRBV27 and TRBJ2-1; tentative D call: TRBD2 (5 bases). V lost 1 base and J lost 0, with 7 bases in between. The CDR3 sequence is 15 residues long. Germline V CDR1 and CDR2: MNHEY, SMNVEV (reference sequence). The DNA of the CDR3 is TGTGCCAGCAGTTTATTAGGGAGCTCCTACAATGAGCAGTTCTTC. Its protein product is CASSLLGSSYNEQFF.

The chain couples TRBV4-3 to TRBJ2-7, with D perhaps TRBD1 (6 bases). The length of the CDR3 is 15 residues. Germline V CDR1 and CDR2: LGHNA, YSLEER. V shed 0 bases and J shed 3 bases, with 12 bases lying between them. The chain's CDR3 is CASSQDPRGGYEQYF. CDR3 DNA: TGCGCCAGCAGCCAAGACCCCAGGGGCGGCTACGAGCAGTACTTC.

This clone came up a few times. V gene TRBV7-9 combines with J gene TRBJ2-3; 9 bases agree with TRBD2. Germline V gene sequence: CDR1 SEHNR, CDR2 FQNEAQ (reference sequence). The V and J ends lost 3 bases and 3 bases, in that order; junction bases with no gene match: 4. This CDR3 spans 15 amino acids. This chain's CDR3 is CASSFSGRTTDTQYF. In nucleotides, the CDR3 is TGTGCCAGCAGCTTCAGCGGGAGGACGACAGATACGCAGTATTTT.

The rearrangement links TRBV5-5 to TRBJ1-2; TRBD1 might be the D (6 bases). V lost 4 bases and J 8 bases, leaving 21 bases between the germline ends. The germline V gene has CDR1 SGHKS and CDR2 YYEKEE (reference sequence). This CDR3 comprises 15 residues. CDR3 sequence (DNA): TGTGCCAGCAGCCCGGGACATAGATCGGCTCTCGGCTACACCTTC. Residues: CASSPGHRSALGYTF.

This clone was seen a few times. The genes are TRBV6-6 and TRBJ2-1, with TRBD2 identical over 9 bases. The CDR3 length is 15 residues. The ends lost 6 bases at V and 5 bases at J; junction bases unmatched: 8. Germline V CDR1 and CDR2: MNHNY, SVGAGI (reference sequence). The CDR3 sequence: CASRISGSHHNEQFF. The CDR3 region has the DNA TGTGCCAGCAGAATTAGCGGGAGTCACCACAATGAGCAGTTCTTC.

The chain is built from TRBV7-6 and TRBJ2-5; 7 nucleotides agree with TRBD2. The J segment lost 1 base and the V segment lost 1 base, leaving 0 bases of the junction unmatched. Germline V CDR1 and CDR2: SGHVS, FNYEAQ. CDR3 size: 14 residues. In DNA, the CDR3 is TGTGCCAGCAGCTTAGAGCGGGGCCAAGAGACCCAGTACTTC. Its translation is CASSLERGQETQYF. The variable domain in full, completed from reference TRBV7-6 and TRBJ2-5, reads GAGVSQSPRYKVTKRGQDVALRCDPISGHVSLYWYRQALGQGPEFLTYFNYEAQQDKSGLPNDRFSAERPEGSISTLTIQRTEQRDSAMYRCASSLERGQETQYFGPGTRLLVL.

CDR3 loop: CASSEASLSGMSYNEQFF. CDR3 nucleotide sequence: TGTGCCAGCAGTGAAGCCTCCTTGAGCGGGATGTCCTACAATGAGCAGTTCTTC. V gene TRBV6-1 combines with J gene TRBJ2-1, with 7 positions matching TRBD2. Germline V gene sequence: CDR1 MNHNS, CDR2 SASEGT. Trimming at V came to 0 bases and at J to 1 base, leaving 9 bases not matched to a gene. The CDR3 loop spans 18 amino acids.

The V and J genes are TRBV7-2 and TRBJ2-7, with TRBD2 matching 11 bases. Germline V lookup: CDR1 SGHTA, CDR2 FQGNSA. J was trimmed by 4 bases and V by 2 bases; bases with no gene match: 1. The CDR3 extends over 14 amino acids. CDR3 amino acids: CASSLTSGSYEQYF. CDR3 DNA sequence: TGTGCCAGCAGCTTAACTAGCGGGAGTTACGAGCAGTACTTC.

This clone was observed once. This sequence joins TRBV5-1 and TRBJ2-1, with 7 bases fitting TRBD1. Losses at the gene ends were 10 bases for V and 5 bases for J; bases not matched to a gene: 12. The CDR3 consists of 14 residues. Germline CDR1 reads SGHRS; CDR2 reads YFSETQ. CDR3 in DNA: TGCGCCGCGCGAACCGGGACAGATAACAATGAGCAGTTCTTC. Its protein product is CAARTGTDNNEQFF.

The V call is TRBV6-1, the J call TRBJ2-7, with a possible D match to TRBD1 (6 bases). Germline loops: CDR1 MNHNS, CDR2 SASEGT. Trimming pared 4 bases from V and 2 bases from J, leaving 15 bases between. The CDR3 contains 15 residues. This chain's CDR3 is CASSARDMGAYEQYF. In DNA, the CDR3 is TGTGCCAGCAGTGCCCGGGACATGGGGGCCTACGAGCAGTACTTC.

The chain joins TRBV7-9 to TRBJ2-7, with 8 bases fitting TRBD1. The CDR3 length is 15 residues. Trimming removed 6 bases from V and 3 bases from J; junction bases left unmatched: 10. CDR1 SEHNR and CDR2 FQNEAQ come from the germline V gene (reference sequence). The CDR3 spells CASSPRQGKVYEQYF. CDR3 nucleotides: TGTGCCAGCAGTCCCCGACAGGGGAAGGTCTACGAGCAGTACTTC.

The V gene is TRBV19, the J gene TRBJ2-2, with TRBD1 matching over 11 bases. The CDR3 is 17 amino acids. Trimming at V came to 5 bases and at J to 6 bases, leaving 11 bases not matched to a gene. Germline CDR1 LNHDA, CDR2 SQIVND (reference sequence). CDR3 sequence reads: CASSFRDRGFAAGELFF. The CDR3 coding sequence is TGTGCCAGTAGTTTTCGGGACAGGGGGTTTGCGGCCGGGGAGCTGTTTTTT.

The V gene is TRBV29-1, the J gene TRBJ2-1; possible D gene TRBD2, 5 bases. This CDR3 has 14 residues. The germline V gene encodes CDR1 SQVTM and CDR2 ANQGSEA. V was trimmed by 2 bases and J by 6 bases, leaving 14 bases between them. The CDR3 nucleotides are TGCAGCGTTGAAAAGGTGGGAGCCGGCAATGAGCAGTTCTTC. Translation: CSVEKVGAGNEQFF.

The chain joins TRBV18 to TRBJ2-1; possible D gene TRBD2, 5 bases. The germline CDR1 and CDR2 sequences are KGHSH and LQKENI. The CDR3 runs to 13 residues. V shed 3 bases and J shed 11 bases, with 14 bases lying between them. CDR3 nucleotides: TGTGCCAGCTCACCCTCCGGGGAACGGAAGCAGTTCTTC. Its protein product is CASSPSGERKQFF.

The chain carries TRBV7-2 and TRBJ2-5, with D perhaps TRBD2 (6 bases). The germline gives CDR1 SGHTA, CDR2 FQGNSA. CDR3 length equals 16 residues. Deletions cut 1 base from V and 4 bases from J, with 16 bases between. Here the CDR3 DNA reads TGTGCCAGCAGCTTAGACTTCCAGGGAGGAGCAGAGACCCAGTACTTC. Residues: CASSLDFQGGAETQYF.

As DNA, the CDR3 is TGTGCCAGCAGCAGGGGTCTCGGCGAGCAGTACTTC. Translating it yields CASSRGLGEQYF. This chain links TRBV5-4 with TRBJ2-7; D may be TRBD1 (5 bases). The CDR3 extends over 12 amino acids. The germline CDR1 and CDR2 sequences are SGHNT and YYREEE (reference sequence). V was cut by 4 bases and J by 6 bases, with 11 bases left in between.

The chain uses TRBV5-8 and TRBJ2-3; maybe TRBD1 (5 bases). V lost 0 bases and J lost 2, with 7 bases in between. The CDR3 length is 14 residues. Germline V lookup: CDR1 SGHTS, CDR2 YDEGEE. The CDR3 DNA is TGTGCCAGCAGCTTGGACAGGAACACAGATACGCAGTATTTT. Its translation: CASSLDRNTDTQYF.

The chain joins TRBV7-3 to TRBJ1-1; maybe TRBD1 (6 bases). Trimming cost V 5 bases and J 7 bases, with 11 bases left between them. This CDR3 has 12 amino acids. CDR1 and CDR2 from the germline V gene are SGHTA and FQGTGA. The CDR3 sequence: CASSIGQNEAFF. The DNA for the CDR3 is TGTGCCAGCAGCATCGGACAGAATGAAGCTTTCTTT.

V usage is TRBV15 and J usage is TRBJ2-1, with 8 bases matching TRBD2. The CDR3 consists of 14 residues. The germline CDR1 and CDR2 sequences are LNHNV and YYDKDF (reference sequence). The V and J ends lost 3 bases and 7 bases, in that order; junction bases with no gene match: 5. This chain's CDR3 is CATSRVAGRNEQFF. As DNA, the CDR3 is TGTGCCACCAGCAGGGTAGCGGGAAGGAATGAGCAGTTCTTC.

This clone was counted only a few times. The rearrangement links TRBV6-5 to TRBJ1-5, with a possible D match to TRBD1 (5 bases). The germline V and J ends were trimmed by 4 bases and 1 base, with 8 bases remaining between them. Germline V gene lookup returns CDR1 MNHEY and CDR2 SVGAGI. The CDR3 is made up of 14 amino acids. CDR3 bases: TGTGCCAGCAGTTCGCGGACAAGCAATCAGCCCCAGCATTTT. This encodes CASSSRTSNQPQHF.

V gene TRBV29-1 combines with J gene TRBJ1-1; D remains ambiguous. The CDR3 runs 13 residues. Trimming removed 7 bases at V and 0 bases at J, with 12 bases between. Germline CDR1 reads SQVTM; CDR2 reads ANQGSEA. DNA for the CDR3: TGCAGCGCCGTTCTAGAGGTGAACACTGAAGCTTTCTTT. Translation gives CSAVLEVNTEAFF.

V usage is TRBV7-8 and J usage is TRBJ2-7, with 15 bases matching TRBD2. After removal of 10 bases from V and 6 bases from J, the junction contained 13 bases not matched to a gene. The CDR3 length is 16 residues. The germline gives CDR1 SGHVS, CDR2 FQNEAQ. CDR3 nucleotide sequence: TGTGCCACCGGCTTGGGACTAGCGGGAGGCGGGGGCGAGCAGTACTTC. Encoded protein: CATGLGLAGGGGEQYF.

This clone was found a few times. The chain links TRBV7-2 to TRBJ2-1; TRBD2 matches at 12 bases. Trimming took 6 bases from V and 5 from J; bases not matched to a gene: 17. CDR3 length: 19 residues. Germline V gene lookup returns CDR1 SGHTA and CDR2 FQGNSA. CDR3 amino acids: CASSRPSRPSGRAHNEQFF. The CDR3 region has the DNA TGTGCCAGCAGTCGCCCCTCTAGGCCTAGCGGGAGGGCCCACAATGAGCAGTTCTTC.

The chain has TRBV7-8 and TRBJ1-2; no reliable D call. Germline V gene sequence: CDR1 SGHVS, CDR2 FQNEAQ. The CDR3 has 13 residues. Trimming removed 2 bases at V and 4 bases at J, with 8 bases between. DNA of the CDR3: TGTGCCAGCAGCTTATACGGGAGCTATGGCTACACCTTC. Amino acids: CASSLYGSYGYTF. Filled out from reference TRBV7-8 and TRBJ1-2, the complete variable domain reads GAGVSQSPRYKVAKRGQDVALRCDPISGHVSLFWYQQALGQGPEFLTYFQNEAQLDKSGLPSDRFFAERPEGSVSTLKIQRTQQEDSAVYLCASSLYGSYGYTFGSGTRLTVV.